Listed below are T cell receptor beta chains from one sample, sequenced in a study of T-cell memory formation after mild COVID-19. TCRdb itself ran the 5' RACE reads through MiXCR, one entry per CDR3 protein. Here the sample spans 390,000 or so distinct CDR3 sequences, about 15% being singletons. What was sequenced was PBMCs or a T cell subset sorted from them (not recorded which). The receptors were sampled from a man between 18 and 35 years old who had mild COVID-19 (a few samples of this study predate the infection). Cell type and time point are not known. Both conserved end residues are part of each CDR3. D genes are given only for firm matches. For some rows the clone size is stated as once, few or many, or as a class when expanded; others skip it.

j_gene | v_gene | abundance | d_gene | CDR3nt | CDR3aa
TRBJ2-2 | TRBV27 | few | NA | TGTGCCAGCTCTACCAGCGGTTGGAACACCGGGGAGCTGTTTTTT | CASSTSGWNTGELFF
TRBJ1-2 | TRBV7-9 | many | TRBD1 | TGTGCCAGCAGCCCCGGACAGGGTCACTATGGCTACACCTTC | CASSPGQGHYGYTF
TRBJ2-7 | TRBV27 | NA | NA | TGTGCCAGCAGTCCACGCCGGGGTATTGGATACGAGCAGTACTTC | CASSPRRGIGYEQYF
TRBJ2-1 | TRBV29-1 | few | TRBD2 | TGCAGCGTGTTACCCCGGACTAGCGGGGGGCGGTCCAATGAGCAGTTCTTC | CSVLPRTSGGRSNEQFF
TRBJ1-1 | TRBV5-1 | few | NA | TGCGCCAGCAGCCCTTTTGGTGGTCACACTGAAGCTTTCTTT | CASSPFGGHTEAFF
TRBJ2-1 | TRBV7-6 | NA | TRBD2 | TGTGCCAGCAGCTTAGTCTTAGCCGGGGGGGCCTACAATGAGCAGTTCTTC | CASSLVLAGGAYNEQFF
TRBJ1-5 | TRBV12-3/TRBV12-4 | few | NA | TGTGCCAGCAGTTTGCTGGGGGCTGGCAATCAGCCCCAGCATTTT | CASSLLGAGNQPQHF
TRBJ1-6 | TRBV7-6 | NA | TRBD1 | TGTGCCAGCAGCGTTGAAGCAGGGGGCACTTCACCCCTCCACTTT | CASSVEAGGTSPLHF
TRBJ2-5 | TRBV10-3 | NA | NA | TGTGCCATCAGTGAGTCCCAGGAGACCCAGTACTTC | CAISESQETQYF
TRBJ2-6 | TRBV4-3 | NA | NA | TGCGCCAGCAGCCAAGTACTCTCTGGGGCCAACGTCCTGACTTTC | CASSQVLSGANVLTF
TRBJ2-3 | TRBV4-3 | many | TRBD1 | TGCGCCAGCAGCCAAGATACCGGGACAGGGACAGATACGCAGTATTTT | CASSQDTGTGTDTQYF
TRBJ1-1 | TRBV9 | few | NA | TGTGCCAGCAGCCCGAGTGCGGGGCAAAACACTGAAGCTTTCTTT | CASSPSAGQNTEAFF
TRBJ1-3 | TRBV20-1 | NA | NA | TGCAGTGCTAGCCCCTCGCGACTTAGCTCTGTATCTGGAAACACCATATATTTT | CSASPSRLSSVSGNTIYF
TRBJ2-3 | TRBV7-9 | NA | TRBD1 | TGTGCCAGCAGCTCATATCCGGGACAGGCAGGCACAGATACGCAGTATTTT | CASSSYPGQAGTDTQYF
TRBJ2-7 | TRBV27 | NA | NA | TGTGCCAGCAACGGAGACAGGATTACCTACGAGCAGTACTTC | CASNGDRITYEQYF
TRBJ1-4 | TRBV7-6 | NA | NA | TGTGCCAGCAGCCTCACATGGGGCGTTAATGAAAAACTGTTTTTT | CASSLTWGVNEKLFF
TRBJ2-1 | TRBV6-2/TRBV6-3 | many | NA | TGTGCCAGCAGTTTCGAACCGGAATACAATGAGCAGTTCTTC | CASSFEPEYNEQFF
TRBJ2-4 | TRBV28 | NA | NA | TGTGCCAGCAGTCGCGAGGGAGGAAACATTCAGTACTTC | CASSREGGNIQYF
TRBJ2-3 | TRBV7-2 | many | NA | TGTGCCAGCAGCTTACTTCGGACAGTTGGCACAGATACGCAGTATTTT | CASSLLRTVGTDTQYF
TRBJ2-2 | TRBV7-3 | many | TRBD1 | TGTGCCAGCAGTCACCGACAGGGACCAGACACCGGGGAGCTGTTTTTT | CASSHRQGPDTGELFF
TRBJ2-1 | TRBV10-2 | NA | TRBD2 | TGCGCCAGCAGTGGTCCGGGAGGTGCTTCCAATGAGCAGTTCTTC | CASSGPGGASNEQFF
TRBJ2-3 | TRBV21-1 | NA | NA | TGTGCCAGCAGCACACCAGGAGCAAAGTACACAGATACGCAGTATTTT | CASSTPGAKYTDTQYF
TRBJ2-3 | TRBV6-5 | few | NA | TGTGCCAGCAGTTACTCCCCGATAGATACGCAGTATTTT | CASSYSPIDTQYF
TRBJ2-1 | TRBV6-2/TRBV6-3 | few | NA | TGTGCCAGCAGTTACTCGCTCAGCAAAGCCTACAATGAGCAGTTCTTC | CASSYSLSKAYNEQFF